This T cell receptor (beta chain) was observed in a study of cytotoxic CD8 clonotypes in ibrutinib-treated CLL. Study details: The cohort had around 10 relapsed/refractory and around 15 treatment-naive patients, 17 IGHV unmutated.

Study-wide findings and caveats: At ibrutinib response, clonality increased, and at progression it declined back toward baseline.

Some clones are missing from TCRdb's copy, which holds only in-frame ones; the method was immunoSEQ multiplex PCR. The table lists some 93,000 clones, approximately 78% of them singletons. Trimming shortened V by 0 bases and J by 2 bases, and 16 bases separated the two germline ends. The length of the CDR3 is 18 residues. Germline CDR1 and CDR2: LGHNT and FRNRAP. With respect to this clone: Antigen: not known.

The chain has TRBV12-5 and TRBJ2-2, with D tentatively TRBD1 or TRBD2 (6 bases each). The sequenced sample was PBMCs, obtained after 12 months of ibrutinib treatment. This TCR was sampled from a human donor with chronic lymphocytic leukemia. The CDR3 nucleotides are TGTGCTAGTGGTTTGGTACGGGGGCCAGGGGTTAACACCGGGGAGCTGTTTTTT. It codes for CASGLVRGPGVNTGELFF.